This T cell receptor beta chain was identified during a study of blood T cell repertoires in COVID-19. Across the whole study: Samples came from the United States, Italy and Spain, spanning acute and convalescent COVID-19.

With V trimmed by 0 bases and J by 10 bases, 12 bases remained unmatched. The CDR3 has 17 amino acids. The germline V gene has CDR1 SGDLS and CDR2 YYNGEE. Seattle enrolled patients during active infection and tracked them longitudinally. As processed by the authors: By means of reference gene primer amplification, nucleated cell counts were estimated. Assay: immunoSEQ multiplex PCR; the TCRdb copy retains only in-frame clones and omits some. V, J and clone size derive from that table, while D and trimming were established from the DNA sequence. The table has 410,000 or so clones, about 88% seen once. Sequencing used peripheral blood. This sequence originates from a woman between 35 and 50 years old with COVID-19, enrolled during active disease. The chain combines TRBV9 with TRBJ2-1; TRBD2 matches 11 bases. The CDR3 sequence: CASSVGLAGPERGEQFF. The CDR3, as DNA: TGTGCCAGCAGCGTAGGACTAGCGGGACCCGAGCGAGGAGAGCAGTTCTTC.